This is a list of T cell receptor beta chains from one sample in a study of T cell responses to AZD1222 COVID-19 vaccine. TCRdb's table, derived via immunoSEQ multiplex PCR, lists solely in-frame clones and lacks some. The sample yields about 120,000 clones, around 85% seen once. The starting material was peripheral blood, obtained on day 0 of MenACWY control vaccination. The receptors stem from an adult in good health. The CDR3 runs from the conserved cysteine through the conserved F or W. D genes are given only for firm matches. Expanded clones get a size class; other rows say once, few or many, or leave the size out.

size	J	V	D	CDR3	DNA
-	TRBJ2-5	TRBV7-2	TRBD1	CASSSGTGVQETQYF	TGTGCCAGCAGCTCCGGGACAGGGGTACAAGAGACCCAGTACTTC
-	TRBJ2-7	TRBV5-6	-	CASSLVGSPYEQYF	TGTGCCAGCAGCTTGGTTGGCAGCCCCTACGAGCAGTACTTC
-	TRBJ2-5	TRBV5-6	TRBD2	CASSNLGLAGEETQYF	TGTGCCAGCAGCAACCTCGGACTAGCGGGGGAAGAGACCCAGTACTTC
-	TRBJ2-7	TRBV18	-	CASSPAGWAYEQYF	TGTGCCAGCTCACCGGCAGGGTGGGCCTACGAGCAGTACTTC
once	TRBJ2-3	TRBV5-1	-	CASRARAAATDTQYF	TGCGCCAGCAGGGCCAGGGCAGCGGCTACAGATACGCAGTATTTT
-	TRBJ2-3	TRBV7-2	TRBD2	CASSLITSGGWWGTDTQYF	TGTGCCAGCAGCTTAATAACTAGCGGGGGCTGGTGGGGCACAGATACGCAGTATTTT
-	TRBJ1-2	TRBV19	TRBD1	CASSTHRGFDGYTF	TGTGCCAGTAGTACGCACAGGGGTTTTGATGGCTACACCTTC
-	TRBJ2-2	TRBV6-4	-	CASSDTGNTGELFF	TGTGCCAGCAGTGACACGGGGAACACCGGGGAGCTGTTTTTT
once	TRBJ2-5	TRBV7-2	TRBD2	CASSLGTSGGQGTQYF	TGTGCCAGCAGCTTAGGGACTAGCGGGGGGCAAGGGACCCAGTACTTC
-	TRBJ2-5	TRBV7-2	TRBD2	CASSLAGGGETQYF	TGTGCCAGCAGCTTAGCCGGGGGAGGGGAGACCCAGTACTTC
-	TRBJ2-1	TRBV18	TRBD1	CASSPGTGNNEQFF	TGTGCCAGCTCACCCGGGACAGGTAACAATGAGCAGTTCTTC
-	TRBJ1-1	TRBV4-2	-	CASSQKGPTTASNTEAFF	TGTGCCAGCAGCCAAAAGGGCCCTACGACAGCCTCGAACACTGAAGCTTTCTTT
-	TRBJ2-2	TRBV2	-	CAGGFSRSAGELFF	TGTGCCGGGGGTTTCTCCAGGAGCGCCGGGGAGCTGTTTTTT
-	TRBJ2-5	TRBV5-6	TRBD1	CASRYDREETQYF	TGTGCCAGCAGATATGACAGGGAGGAGACCCAGTACTTC
-	TRBJ2-7	TRBV7-6	TRBD1	CASSMGQGSTYEQYF	TGTGCCAGCAGCATGGGACAGGGGTCAACCTACGAGCAGTACTTC
-	TRBJ2-5	TRBV11-3	TRBD2	CASSPGLAETQYF	TGTGCCAGCAGCCCGGGACTAGCGGAGACCCAGTACTTC
-	TRBJ2-1	TRBV6-1	-	CASSEASGYNEQFF	TGTGCCAGCAGTGAAGCATCCGGATACAATGAGCAGTTCTTC
-	TRBJ2-2	TRBV14	-	CASSQDLVRDNTGELFF	TGTGCCAGCAGCCAAGATCTAGTCAGGGACAACACCGGGGAGCTGTTTTTT
-	TRBJ1-2	TRBV3-1/TRBV3-2	-	CASSQDHEAVGAHGYTF	TGTGCCAGCAGCCAAGATCACGAAGCGGTTGGGGCGCATGGCTACACCTTC
-	TRBJ1-3	TRBV14	-	CASSGSNSGNTIYF	TGTGCCAGCAGTGGGTCAAACTCTGGAAACACCATATATTTT
-	TRBJ2-1	TRBV18	-	CASSPPSINNEQFF	TGTGCCAGCTCACCACCTAGTATCAACAATGAGCAGTTCTTC
few	TRBJ2-7	TRBV7-7	-	CASSLRQSYEQYF	TGTGCCAGCAGCTTAAGACAGTCCTACGAGCAGTACTTC
-	TRBJ2-5	TRBV7-9	-	CASSLGIGVEETQYF	TGTGCCAGCAGCTTAGGCATAGGCGTCGAAGAGACCCAGTACTTC
once	TRBJ2-5	TRBV14	TRBD2	CASSHPTGLAGGQETQYF	TGTGCCAGCAGCCACCCAACTGGACTAGCGGGGGGTCAAGAGACCCAGTACTTC
few	TRBJ1-4	TRBV11-2	TRBD1	CASQGVLNEKLFF	TGTGCCAGCCAGGGGGTATTAAATGAAAAACTGTTTTTT
-	TRBJ2-3	TRBV7-9	TRBD1	CASSLVGTDTDTQYF	TGTGCCAGCAGCTTAGTAGGGACAGACACAGATACGCAGTATTTT
-	TRBJ2-3	TRBV9	-	CASSVEIGGFTDTQYF	TGTGCCAGCAGCGTAGAGATCGGGGGATTCACAGATACGCAGTATTTT
-	TRBJ1-6	TRBV10-2	-	CASIPGRALHF	TGCGCCAGCATCCCCGGCAGGGCCCTCCACTTT